These 10 T cell receptor beta chains were sequenced from one sample in a study of a mutant IDH1 vaccine in newly diagnosed glioma. Sequenced by immunoSEQ multiplex PCR; TCRdb stores in-frame clones only, minus some. Counted here are around 30,000 clones, roughly 50% occurring once; the ten biggest clones make up 11%. As to time point: week 5, during vaccination. Mutant IDH1 20-mer peptide, at 300 ug, made up each vaccine dose, with topical imiquimod. Their antigen targets remain unknown. Source: PBMCs, taken from a glioma patient whose treatment included an IDH1 peptide vaccine. The receptors were gathered from a woman aged 18-35 years with glioma.

The chain links TRBV29-1 to TRBJ1-2, with D unclear. Trimming pared 7 bases from V and 2 bases from J, leaving 8 bases between. The CDR3 extends over 11 amino acids. Germline values: CDR1 SQVTM, CDR2 ANQGSEA. CDR3 coding DNA: TGCAGCGCTGTCCTAAACTATGGCTACACCTTC. Residues: CSAVLNYGYTF.

This rearrangement joins TRBV19 to TRBJ1-2; the match to TRBD1 covers 7 bases. The germline gives CDR1 LNHDA, CDR2 SQIVND (reference sequence). Unmatched junction bases numbered 8, after V lost 6 bases and J lost 4 bases. The CDR3 contains 14 residues. Here the CDR3 DNA reads TGTGCCAGTAGCGCTACAGGGGCCGCCTATGGCTACACCTTC. It translates to CASSATGAAYGYTF.

The chain carries TRBV19 and TRBJ1-2; no firm D call. There are 17 residues in the CDR3. From germline, CDR1 is LNHDA and CDR2 SQIVND (reference sequence). V was cut by 4 bases and J by 0 bases, with 18 bases left in between. The CDR3 DNA follows: TGTGCCAGTAGTAGGTGGCCCGGAACGCACGCTAACTATGGCTACACCTTC. It encodes CASSRWPGTHANYGYTF.

CDR3 nucleotides: TGTGCCAGTAGTATAAACCTGTTGGACGAGCAGTACTTC. Amino acids: CASSINLLDEQYF. The chain links TRBV19 to TRBJ2-7, with D uncertain. V lost 2 bases to trimming and J lost 5 bases, with 10 bases between them. Germline V gives CDR1 LNHDA, CDR2 SQIVND (reference sequence). The length of the CDR3 is 13 residues.

The chain links TRBV11-1 to TRBJ1-1; 11 nucleotides line up with TRBD1. V lost 5 bases and J lost 5; bases outside the gene matches: 10. Looked up from germline, CDR1 is SGHAT and CDR2 is FQDESV (reference sequence). The CDR3 sequence is 16 residues long. CDR3 region: CASSDRTGGDRTEAFF. In DNA form, the CDR3 reads TGTGCCAGCAGCGATAGGACAGGGGGCGATCGGACTGAAGCTTTCTTT.

The count of this clone is one. The rearrangement uses TRBV19 and TRBJ2-7; TRBD1 matches 8 bases. Trimming at V came to 4 bases and at J to 3 bases, leaving 2 bases not matched to a gene. CDR1 and CDR2 from the germline V gene are LNHDA and SQIVND (reference sequence). The CDR3 totals 13 residues. CDR3 residues: CASSRQGIYEQYF. The CDR3 nucleotides are TGTGCCAGTAGTAGACAGGGGATCTACGAGCAGTACTTC. The full variable domain, its missing parts supplied by reference TRBV19 and TRBJ2-7, is DGGITQSPKYLFRKEGQNVTLSCEQNLNHDAMYWYRQDPGQGLRLIYYSQIVNDFQKGDIAEGYSVSREKKESFPLTVTSAQKNPTAFYLCASSRQGIYEQYFGPGTRLTVT.

The chain employs TRBV5-1 and TRBJ1-1, with D possibly matching TRBD1 (5 bases). This CDR3 has 15 amino acids. The germline V gene encodes CDR1 SGHRS and CDR2 YFSETQ. V lost 0 bases to trimming and J lost 8 bases, with 17 bases between them. CDR3 DNA: TGCGCCAGCAGCTTGGGGTTAGGACCATGGGGCGAAGCTTTCTTT. Protein product: CASSLGLGPWGEAFF.

The V and J genes are TRBV19 and TRBJ1-1, with 11 bases matching TRBD1. Trimming cost V 6 bases and J 3 bases; bases outside gene matches: 3. Looked up from germline, CDR1 is LNHDA and CDR2 is SQIVND (reference sequence). The CDR3 spans 14 residues. The CDR3 sequence: CASRDRGQDTEAFF. The CDR3 region has the DNA TGTGCCAGTAGGGACAGGGGGCAAGACACTGAAGCTTTCTTT. Using reference TRBV19 and TRBJ1-1 for the parts outside the CDR3, the full variable domain is DGGITQSPKYLFRKEGQNVTLSCEQNLNHDAMYWYRQDPGQGLRLIYYSQIVNDFQKGDIAEGYSVSREKKESFPLTVTSAQKNPTAFYLCASRDRGQDTEAFFGQGTRLTVV.

The rearrangement uses TRBV19 and TRBJ1-2, with a tentative D call TRBD1 (5 bases). The V gene's germline CDR1 is LNHDA and CDR2 SQIVND (reference sequence). This CDR3 is 15 amino acids long. V was trimmed by 1 base and J by 4 bases, leaving 13 bases between them. Written as DNA, the CDR3 is TGTGCCAGTAGTATAGCATCGGGGCCCGGCTATGGCTACACCTTC. It codes for CASSIASGPGYGYTF.

This clone was detected only a few times. V usage is TRBV6-5 and J usage is TRBJ2-5; D ambiguous. The CDR3 totals 16 residues. V was cut by 0 bases and J by 0 bases, with 11 bases left in between. The germline V gene has CDR1 MNHEY and CDR2 SVGAGI. As DNA, the CDR3 is TGTGCCAGCAGTTACTCGATCACTACTAACCAAGAGACCCAGTACTTC. Its protein is CASSYSITTNQETQYF.